The T cell receptor beta chain described here comes from a study of T-cell memory formation after mild COVID-19. Study overall: Across donors, TCR clusters were largely donor specific. Study findings and constraints: There was a balanced CD4/CD8 profile in clones contracting day 15 to 85, and later expanders leaned CD4+. Second-wave clones with a day 37 peak had unconfirmed SARS-CoV-2 specificity.

TCRdb called the 5' RACE reads again in MiXCR, with one record for every CDR3 protein. Of about 350,000 distinct CDR3 sequences listed, around 28% are singletons. CDR3 length: 12 amino acids. Per germline, CDR1 SGHDT and CDR2 YYEEEE. Trimming pared 3 bases from V and 3 bases from J, leaving 7 bases between. This clonotype was observed a few times. Its antigen remains unidentified. Sequenced material: PBMCs or a T cell subset sorted from them (not recorded which). The gene calls are TRBV5-6 and TRBJ2-7; D is undetermined. This TCR was sampled from an adult woman who had mild COVID-19 (a few samples of this study predate the infection). Cell type and time point are not known. Here the CDR3 DNA reads TGTGCCAGCAGCTCGACATTCTACGAGCAGTACTTC. Its translation: CASSSTFYEQYF.